This T cell receptor (beta chain) was recovered during a study of shared clonotypes between healthy human individuals. Study information: Each donor's CD4 naive and CD4 memory cells filled three plates apiece, CD8 naive two, and CD8 memory one. Study results and limitations: Apart from blood, nothing was sampled; tissue repertoires likely differ.

Germline V lookup: CDR1 LNHDA, CDR2 SQIVND (reference sequence). V lost 6 bases and J 0 bases, leaving 12 bases between the germline ends. The CDR3 is 15 amino acids. Sequencing used immunoSEQ multiplex PCR; TCRdb keeps in-frame clones, though not all of them. The table shows hundreds of thousands of clones, with around 72% occurring only once. With regard to this clone: Its antigen is unknown.

Only Caucasian adults living in Nashville, Tennessee served as donors. Naive CD45RA+ and memory CD45RA-negative subsets were split from CD4+ cells. The receptor was isolated from a woman in her twenties or thirties in good health. The chain is built from TRBV19 and TRBJ1-5; D remains ambiguous. Material: memory CD4+ T cells sorted from blood. Subset here: CD45RA-negative fraction. CDR3 in DNA: TGTGCCAGTAGCCCCCTGGCCGGTAGCAATCAGCCCCAGCATTTT. This encodes CASSPLAGSNQPQHF. Together with reference TRBV19 and TRBJ1-5, the CDR3 gives the full variable domain: DGGITQSPKYLFRKEGQNVTLSCEQNLNHDAMYWYRQDPGQGLRLIYYSQIVNDFQKGDIAEGYSVSREKKESFPLTVTSAQKNPTAFYLCASSPLAGSNQPQHFGDGTRLSIL.